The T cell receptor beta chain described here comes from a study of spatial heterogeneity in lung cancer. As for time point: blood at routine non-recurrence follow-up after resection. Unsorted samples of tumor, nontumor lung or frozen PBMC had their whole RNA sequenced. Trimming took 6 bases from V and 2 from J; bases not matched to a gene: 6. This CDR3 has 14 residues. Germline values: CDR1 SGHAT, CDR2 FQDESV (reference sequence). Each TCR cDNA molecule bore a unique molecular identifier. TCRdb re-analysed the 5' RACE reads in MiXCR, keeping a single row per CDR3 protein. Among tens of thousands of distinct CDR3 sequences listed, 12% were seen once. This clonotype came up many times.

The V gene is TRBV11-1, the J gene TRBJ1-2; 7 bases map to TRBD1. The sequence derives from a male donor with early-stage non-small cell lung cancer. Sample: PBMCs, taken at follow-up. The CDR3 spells CASSRDRQNYGYTF. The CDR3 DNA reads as TGTGCCAGCAGTAGGGACAGACAGAACTATGGCTACACCTTC.